This T cell receptor (beta chain) stems from a study of blood T cell repertoires in COVID-19. Study at large: Both acute and convalescent COVID-19 samples were obtained from the United States, Italy and Spain.

Only in-frame clones appear in the TCRdb table, and some are missing; sequencing was by immunoSEQ multiplex PCR. Of about 180,000 clones listed, approximately 85% are singletons. Trimming stripped 2 bases from V and 0 bases from J, with 8 bases between. The CDR3 has 14 residues. The germline CDR1 and CDR2 sequences are MNHEY and SMNVEV (reference sequence). The V gene is TRBV27, the J gene TRBJ2-7; D possibly corresponds to TRBD2 (6 bases). The specimen sequenced was PBMCs or T cells enriched from blood (not recorded which). This TCR was sampled from a man aged 35 to 55 who had recovered from COVID-19. Here the CDR3 reads CASSLAGPSYEQYF. CDR3 nucleotides: TGTGCCAGCAGTTTAGCGGGACCCTCCTACGAGCAGTACTTC.